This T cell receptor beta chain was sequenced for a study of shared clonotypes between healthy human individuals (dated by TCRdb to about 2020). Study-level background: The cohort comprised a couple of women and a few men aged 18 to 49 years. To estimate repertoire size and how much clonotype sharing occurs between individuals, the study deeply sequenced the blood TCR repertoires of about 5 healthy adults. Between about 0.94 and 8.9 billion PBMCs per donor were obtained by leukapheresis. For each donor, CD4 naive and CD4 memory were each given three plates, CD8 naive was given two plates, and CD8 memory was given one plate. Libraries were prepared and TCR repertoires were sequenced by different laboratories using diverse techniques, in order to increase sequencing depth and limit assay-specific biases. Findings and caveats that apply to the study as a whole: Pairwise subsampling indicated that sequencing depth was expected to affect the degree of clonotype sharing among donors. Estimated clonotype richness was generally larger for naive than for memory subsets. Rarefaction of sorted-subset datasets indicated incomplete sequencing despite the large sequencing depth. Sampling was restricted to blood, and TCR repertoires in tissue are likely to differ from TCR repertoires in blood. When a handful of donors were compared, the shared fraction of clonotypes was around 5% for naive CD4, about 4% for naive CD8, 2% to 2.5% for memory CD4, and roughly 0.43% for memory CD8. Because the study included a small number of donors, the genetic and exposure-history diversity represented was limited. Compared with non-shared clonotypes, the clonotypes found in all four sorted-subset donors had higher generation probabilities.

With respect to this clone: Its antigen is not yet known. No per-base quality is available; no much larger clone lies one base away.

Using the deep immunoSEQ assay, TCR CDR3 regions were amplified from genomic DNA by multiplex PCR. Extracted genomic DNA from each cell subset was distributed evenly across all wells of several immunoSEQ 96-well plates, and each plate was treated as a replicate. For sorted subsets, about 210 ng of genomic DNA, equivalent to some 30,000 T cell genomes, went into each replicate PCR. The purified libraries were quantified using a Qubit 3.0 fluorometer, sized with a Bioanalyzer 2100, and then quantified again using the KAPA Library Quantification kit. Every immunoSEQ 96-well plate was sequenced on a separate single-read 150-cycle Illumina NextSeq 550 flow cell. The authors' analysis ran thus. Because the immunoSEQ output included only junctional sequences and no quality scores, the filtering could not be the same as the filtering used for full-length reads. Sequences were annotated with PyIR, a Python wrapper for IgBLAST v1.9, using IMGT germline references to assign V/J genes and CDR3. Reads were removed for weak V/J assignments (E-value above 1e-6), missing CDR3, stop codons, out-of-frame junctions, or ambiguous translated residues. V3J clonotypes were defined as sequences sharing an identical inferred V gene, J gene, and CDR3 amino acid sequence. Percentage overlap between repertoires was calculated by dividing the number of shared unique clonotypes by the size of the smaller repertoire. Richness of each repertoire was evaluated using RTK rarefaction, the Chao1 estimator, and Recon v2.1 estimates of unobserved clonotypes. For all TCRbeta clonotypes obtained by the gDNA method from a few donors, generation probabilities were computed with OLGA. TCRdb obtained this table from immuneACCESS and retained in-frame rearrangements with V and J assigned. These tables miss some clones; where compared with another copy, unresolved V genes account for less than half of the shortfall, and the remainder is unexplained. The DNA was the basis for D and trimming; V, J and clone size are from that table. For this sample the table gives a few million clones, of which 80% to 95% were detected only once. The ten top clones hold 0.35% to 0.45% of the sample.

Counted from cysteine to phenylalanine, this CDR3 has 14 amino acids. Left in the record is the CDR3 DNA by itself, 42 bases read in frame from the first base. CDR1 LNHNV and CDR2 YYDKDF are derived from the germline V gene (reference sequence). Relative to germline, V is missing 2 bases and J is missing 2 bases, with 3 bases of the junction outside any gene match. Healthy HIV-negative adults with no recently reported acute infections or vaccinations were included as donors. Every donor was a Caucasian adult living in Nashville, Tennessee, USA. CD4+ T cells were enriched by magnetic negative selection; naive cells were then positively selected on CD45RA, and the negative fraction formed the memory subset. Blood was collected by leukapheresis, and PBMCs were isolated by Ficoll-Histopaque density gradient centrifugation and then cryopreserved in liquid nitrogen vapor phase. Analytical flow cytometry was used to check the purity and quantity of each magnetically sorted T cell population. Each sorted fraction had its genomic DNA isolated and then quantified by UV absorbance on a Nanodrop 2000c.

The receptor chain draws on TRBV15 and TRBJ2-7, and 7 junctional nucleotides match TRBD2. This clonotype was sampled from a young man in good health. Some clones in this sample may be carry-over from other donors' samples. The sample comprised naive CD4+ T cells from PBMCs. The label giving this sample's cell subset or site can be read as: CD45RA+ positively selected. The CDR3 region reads CATSRLAAPYEQYF. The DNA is TGTGCCACCAGCAGACTAGCGGCACCCTACGAGCAGTACTTC.